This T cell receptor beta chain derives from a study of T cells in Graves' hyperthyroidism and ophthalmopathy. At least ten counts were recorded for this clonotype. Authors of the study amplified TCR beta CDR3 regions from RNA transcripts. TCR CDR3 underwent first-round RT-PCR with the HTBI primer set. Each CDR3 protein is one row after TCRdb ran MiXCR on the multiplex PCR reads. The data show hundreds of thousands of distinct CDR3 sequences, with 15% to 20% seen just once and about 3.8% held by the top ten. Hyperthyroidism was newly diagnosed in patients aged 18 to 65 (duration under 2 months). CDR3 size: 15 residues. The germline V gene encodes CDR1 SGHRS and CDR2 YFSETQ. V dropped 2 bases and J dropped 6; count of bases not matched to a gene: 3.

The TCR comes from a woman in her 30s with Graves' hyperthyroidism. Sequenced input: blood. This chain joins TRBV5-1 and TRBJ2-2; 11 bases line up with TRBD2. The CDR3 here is CASSFTSGSSGELFF. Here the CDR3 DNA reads TGCGCCAGCAGCTTCACTAGCGGGAGTTCCGGGGAGCTGTTTTTT.